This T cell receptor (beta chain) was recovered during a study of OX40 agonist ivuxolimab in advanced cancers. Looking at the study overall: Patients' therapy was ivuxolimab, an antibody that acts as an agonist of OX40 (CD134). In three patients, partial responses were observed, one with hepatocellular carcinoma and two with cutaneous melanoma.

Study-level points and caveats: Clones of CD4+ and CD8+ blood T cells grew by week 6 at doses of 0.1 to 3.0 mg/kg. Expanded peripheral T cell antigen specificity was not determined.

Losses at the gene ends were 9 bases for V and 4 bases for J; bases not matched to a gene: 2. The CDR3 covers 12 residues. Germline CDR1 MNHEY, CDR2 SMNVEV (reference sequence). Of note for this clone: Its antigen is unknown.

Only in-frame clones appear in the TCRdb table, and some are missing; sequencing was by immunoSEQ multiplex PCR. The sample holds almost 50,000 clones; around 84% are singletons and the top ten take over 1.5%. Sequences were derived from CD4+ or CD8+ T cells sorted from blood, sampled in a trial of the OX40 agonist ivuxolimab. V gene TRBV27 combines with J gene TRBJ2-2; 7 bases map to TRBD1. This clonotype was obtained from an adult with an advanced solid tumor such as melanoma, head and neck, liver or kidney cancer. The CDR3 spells CASHRGTGELFF. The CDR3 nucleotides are TGTGCCAGTCACAGGGGCACCGGGGAGCTGTTTTTT.